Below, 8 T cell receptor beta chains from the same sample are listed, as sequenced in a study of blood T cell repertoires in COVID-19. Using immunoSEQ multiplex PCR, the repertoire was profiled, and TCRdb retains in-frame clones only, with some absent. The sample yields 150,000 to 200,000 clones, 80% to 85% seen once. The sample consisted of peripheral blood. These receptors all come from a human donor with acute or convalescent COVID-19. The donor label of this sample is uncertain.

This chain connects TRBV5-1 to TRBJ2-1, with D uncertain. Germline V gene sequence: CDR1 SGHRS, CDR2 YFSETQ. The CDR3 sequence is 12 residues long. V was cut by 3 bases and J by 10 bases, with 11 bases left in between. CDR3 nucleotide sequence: TGCGCCAGCAGCTCTCTCTACGGGGAGCAGTTCTTC. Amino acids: CASSSLYGEQFF.

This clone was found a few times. The CDR3 sequence: CASSLRSLAGTSYNEQFF. The CDR3 DNA sequence: TGTGCCAGCAGCTTAAGATCGCTAGCGGGAACATCCTACAATGAGCAGTTCTTC. The rearrangement uses TRBV7-6 and TRBJ2-1; 9 bases match TRBD2. V was clipped by 2 bases and J by 1 base; unmatched bases: 9. The CDR3 is made up of 18 amino acids. Per germline, CDR1 SGHVS and CDR2 FNYEAQ.

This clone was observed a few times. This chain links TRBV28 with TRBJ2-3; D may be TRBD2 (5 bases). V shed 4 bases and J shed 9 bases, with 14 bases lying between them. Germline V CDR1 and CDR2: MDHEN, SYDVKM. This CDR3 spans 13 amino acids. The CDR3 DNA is TGTGCCAGCAGTTGGACGGGGTCGGTAACGCAGTATTTT. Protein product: CASSWTGSVTQYF.

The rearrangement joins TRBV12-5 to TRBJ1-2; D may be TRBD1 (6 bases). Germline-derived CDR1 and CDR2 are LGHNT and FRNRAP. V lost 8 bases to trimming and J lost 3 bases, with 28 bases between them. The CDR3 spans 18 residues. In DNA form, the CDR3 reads TGTGCTAGTAACCCCTCCTGGGACATCTTTACAAACCACTATGGCTACACCTTC. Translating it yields CASNPSWDIFTNHYGYTF.

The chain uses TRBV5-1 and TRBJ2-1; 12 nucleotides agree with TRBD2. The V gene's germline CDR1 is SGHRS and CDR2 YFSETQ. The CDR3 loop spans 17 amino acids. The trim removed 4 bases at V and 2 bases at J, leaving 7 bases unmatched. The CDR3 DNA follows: TGCGCCAGCAGCGTGCTAGCGGGGGGGCCCCCCTACAATGAGCAGTTCTTC. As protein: CASSVLAGGPPYNEQFF.

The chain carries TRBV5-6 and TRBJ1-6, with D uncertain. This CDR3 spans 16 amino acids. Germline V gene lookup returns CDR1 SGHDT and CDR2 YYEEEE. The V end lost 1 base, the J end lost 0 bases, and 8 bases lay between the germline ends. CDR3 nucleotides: TGTGCCAGCAGCTTGTATGCGAGCTCCTATAATTCACCCCTCCACTTT. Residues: CASSLYASSYNSPLHF.

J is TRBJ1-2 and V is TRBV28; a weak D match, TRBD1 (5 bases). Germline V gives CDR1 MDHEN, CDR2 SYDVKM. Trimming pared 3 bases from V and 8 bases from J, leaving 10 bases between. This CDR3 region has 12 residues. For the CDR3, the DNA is TGTGCCAGCAGTTTTCGGGGGAGCGGCTACACCTTC. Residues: CASSFRGSGYTF.

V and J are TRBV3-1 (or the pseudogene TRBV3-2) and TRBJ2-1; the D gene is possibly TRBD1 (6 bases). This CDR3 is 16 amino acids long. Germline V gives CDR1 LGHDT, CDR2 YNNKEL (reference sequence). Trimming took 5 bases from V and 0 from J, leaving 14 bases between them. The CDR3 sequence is CASSSRDTVSYNEQFF. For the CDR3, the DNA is TGTGCCAGCAGCTCCCGGGACACCGTCTCCTACAATGAGCAGTTCTTC.